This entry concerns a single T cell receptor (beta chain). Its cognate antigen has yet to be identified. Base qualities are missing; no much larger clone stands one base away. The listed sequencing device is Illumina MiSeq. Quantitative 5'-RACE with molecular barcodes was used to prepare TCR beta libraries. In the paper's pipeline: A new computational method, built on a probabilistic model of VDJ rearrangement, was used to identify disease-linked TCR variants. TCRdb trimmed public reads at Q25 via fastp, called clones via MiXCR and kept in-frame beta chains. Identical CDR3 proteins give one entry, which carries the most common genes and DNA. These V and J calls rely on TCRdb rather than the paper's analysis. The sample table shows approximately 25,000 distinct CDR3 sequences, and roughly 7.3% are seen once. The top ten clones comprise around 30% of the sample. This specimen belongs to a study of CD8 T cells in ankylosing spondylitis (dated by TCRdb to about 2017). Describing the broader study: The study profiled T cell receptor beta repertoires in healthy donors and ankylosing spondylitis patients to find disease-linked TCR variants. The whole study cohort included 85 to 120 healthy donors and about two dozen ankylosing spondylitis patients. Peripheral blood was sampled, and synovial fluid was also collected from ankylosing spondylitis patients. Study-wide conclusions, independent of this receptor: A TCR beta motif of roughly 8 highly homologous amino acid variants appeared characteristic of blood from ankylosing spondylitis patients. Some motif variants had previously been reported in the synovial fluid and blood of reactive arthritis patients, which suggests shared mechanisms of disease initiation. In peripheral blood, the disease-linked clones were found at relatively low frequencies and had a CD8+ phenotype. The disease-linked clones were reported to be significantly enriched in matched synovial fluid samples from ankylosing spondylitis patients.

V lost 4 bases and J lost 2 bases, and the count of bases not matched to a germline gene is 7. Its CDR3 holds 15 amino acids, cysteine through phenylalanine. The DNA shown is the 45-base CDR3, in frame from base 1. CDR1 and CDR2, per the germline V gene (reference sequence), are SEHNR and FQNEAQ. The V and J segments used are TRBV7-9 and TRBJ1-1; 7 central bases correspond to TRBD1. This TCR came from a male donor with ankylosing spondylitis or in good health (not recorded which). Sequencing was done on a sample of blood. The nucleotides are TGTGCCAGCAGCTCTACTCGACAGGGTAACACTGAAGCTTTCTTT. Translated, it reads CASSSTRQGNTEAFF.